This TCR beta chain emerged from a study of blood T cell repertoires in COVID-19. As for the study in general: The United States, Italy and Spain were the sources of the acute and convalescent COVID-19 samples. PBMCs, B-cell-depleted T cells, or T cells were the source of the cDNA or gDNA that made up the material.

This table comes from immunoSEQ multiplex PCR, and its TCRdb copy is limited to in-frame clones, with some not included. Of under 450,000 clones in the sample, about nine tenths were seen once. Germline V gene lookup returns CDR1 LGHDT and CDR2 YNNKEL (reference sequence). V was trimmed by 1 base and J by 2 bases, leaving 8 bases between them. The CDR3 sequence is 14 residues long. This clonotype originated in a woman in her forties who had been exposed to COVID-19. The specimen was PBMCs or T cells enriched from blood (not recorded which). The chain combines TRBV3-1 (or the pseudogene TRBV3-2) with TRBJ2-5, with D possibly matching TRBD1 (5 bases). The CDR3 here is CASSQVGPQETQYF. In DNA form, the CDR3 reads TGTGCCAGCAGCCAAGTGGGGCCTCAAGAGACCCAGTACTTC.